These T cell receptor beta chains were read from a single sample in a study of cytomegalovirus exposure and HLA in healthy donors. Profiling relied on immunoSEQ multiplex PCR, and the TCRdb table lists in-frame clones only, not all of them. There are 100,000 to 150,000 clones in the sample; around 83% occur only once, and less than 3.5% lies in the top ten. The source material was PBMCs. The receptor source for this set is a man aged 50-60 years in good health and CMV-seronegative. Each CDR3 is given with its conserved first and last residue. The order of the fields is clone size, D gene, V gene, CDR3 protein. The D gene is left open where the match is weak. The listing skips clone size in some rows; elsewhere it reads once, few, many or a size class.

>.|.|TRBV7-9
CASSLEAGNEKLFF
>.|TRBD2|TRBV7-9
CASSFSGGASDTQYF
>.|TRBD1|TRBV5-6
CASSSNRQGNEQFF
>few|.|TRBV10-2
CASSEQGHQPQHF
>few|TRBD1|TRBV30
CAWSVRGTGLTYEQYF
>.|TRBD1|TRBV29-1
CSVVTGDGTGELFF
>.|.|TRBV29-1
CSANLLNTEAFF
>.|.|TRBV6-6
CATLPGLSYTEAFF
>.|TRBD1|TRBV27
CASSLGQGVKLNSPLHF
>.|TRBD1|TRBV11-2
CASSTGQGFYEQYF
>.|.|TRBV7-2
CASSLDSLNYGYTF
>.|TRBD1|TRBV27
CASSFSTGGGQPQHF
>once|.|TRBV6-5
CASSVPAGNTEAFF
>.|.|TRBV27
CASSLTGSNGYTF
>.|.|TRBV6-5
CASSYSIGGEGNEQFF
>.|.|TRBV7-3
CASSLWGVDTDTQYF
>.|.|TRBV4-2
CASSLAGSGTEAFF
>.|TRBD1|TRBV19
CASSISDRGTGGELFF
>once|TRBD1|TRBV5-1
CASSLGQGAYNEQFF
>few|.|TRBV9
CASSARRGGTNEKLFF
>.|TRBD1|TRBV29-1
CSVDDSRDRVF
>.|.|TRBV9
CASSVEAYNEQFF
>.|TRBD2|TRBV5-5
CASSLGTAGGPNTGELFF
>few|.|TRBV15
CATSPRGAFGYTF
>.|.|TRBV28
CASSLEPPKYGYTF
>.|.|TRBV10-1
CASSESWQGGSAFF
>.|.|TRBV11-3
CASSLVGRGNTGELFF
>.|TRBD2|TRBV5-1
CASSQEGLAGGRVTQYF
>.|.|TRBV10-3
CAISKGHQLSYNEQFF
>.|TRBD2|TRBV4-2
CASSQDPGGGSYEQYF
>.|TRBD2|TRBV5-6
CASSLGGETSDLYF
>.|.|TRBV7-8
CASSLYVQKNSPLHF
>.|.|TRBV18
CASGSGGSINTEAFF
>.|.|TRBV7-8
CASRRTLIQGVPLVRTDTQYF
>.|.|TRBV7-6
CASSPEAGAHYGYTF
>.|TRBD2|TRBV7-8
CASSSRLAGGPDTQYF
>.|.|TRBV6-9
CASIRANPYEQYF
>.|TRBD1|TRBV27
CASSGRGHATNEKLFF
>.|.|TRBV27
CASSLRQGIAGELFF
>.|.|TRBV11-2
CASSLSSETQYF
>.|.|TRBV5-8
CVSSLRGYNSPLHF
>.|.|TRBV19
CASSISLGTGSYEQYF
>.|TRBD1|TRBV28
CASSPRQGNTEAFF
>.|.|TRBV7-9
CASIPRSYGYTF
>.|.|TRBV5-3
CARSRTPCTGELFF
>few|TRBD1|TRBV7-3
CASSPTGTGVRGYTF
>few|TRBD1|TRBV9
CASSVGQDTEAFF
>.|.|TRBV7-3
CASSLMGGDSPLHF
>.|.|TRBV5-4
CASSSRGKEARQYF
>.|TRBD1|TRBV2
CASSARQGFVHEQYF
>.|.|TRBV7-2
CASSQQPNTEAFF
>few|.|TRBV2
CASSGSGGTYEQYF
>.|.|TRBV7-2
CASSLVTANYGYTF
>.|.|TRBV5-1
CASRRTRNTEAFF
>.|TRBD1|TRBV7-2
CASSLQGAGNTEAFF
>.|TRBD1|TRBV27
CASSLSFFAGTGNTEAFF
>few|TRBD1|TRBV19
CATDRAPNTEAFF